Sequencing of this TCR beta chain was carried out in a study of cytomegalovirus exposure and HLA in healthy donors. CDR1 SGHKS and CDR2 YYEKEE come from the germline V gene (reference sequence). The CDR3 sequence is 15 residues long. The germline V and J ends were trimmed by 0 bases and 2 bases, with 11 bases remaining between them. The PCR used 60 Vbeta and 13 Jbeta primers. Generated by immunoSEQ multiplex PCR, the TCRdb table keeps only in-frame clones and is missing some. Of roughly 110,000 clones listed, 77% were seen once; the top ten hold more than 4%. The V gene is TRBV5-5, the J gene TRBJ1-2; tentatively, D is TRBD1 (6 bases). The source of this sequence is a male donor in good health and CMV-seronegative. The sequenced sample was PBMCs. The CDR3 is CASSLGPRGNYGYTF. The CDR3 DNA sequence: TGTGCCAGCAGCTTGGGACCCAGGGGAAACTATGGCTACACCTTC.